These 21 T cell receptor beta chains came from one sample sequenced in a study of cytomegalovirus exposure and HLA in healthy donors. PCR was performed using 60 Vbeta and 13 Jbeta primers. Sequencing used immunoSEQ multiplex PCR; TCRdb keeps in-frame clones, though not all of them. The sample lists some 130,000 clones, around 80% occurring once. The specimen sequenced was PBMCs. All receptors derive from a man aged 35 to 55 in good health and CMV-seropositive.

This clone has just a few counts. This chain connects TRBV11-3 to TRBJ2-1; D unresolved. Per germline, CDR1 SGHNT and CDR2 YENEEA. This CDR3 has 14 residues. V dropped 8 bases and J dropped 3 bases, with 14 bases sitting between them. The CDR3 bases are TGTGCCAGCGCCCCAGGCGCTGTCTACAATGAGCAGTTCTTC. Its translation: CASAPGAVYNEQFF.

The DNA for the CDR3 is TGCAGTGCTAGTAGTTATACGCAGTATTTT. Protein sequence: CSASSYTQYF. The chain joins TRBV20-1 to TRBJ2-3; D remains unclear. The CDR3 length is 10 residues. The V end was cut by 3 bases, the J end by 7 bases, with 5 bases between. Germline values: CDR1 DFQATT, CDR2 SNEGSKA (reference sequence).

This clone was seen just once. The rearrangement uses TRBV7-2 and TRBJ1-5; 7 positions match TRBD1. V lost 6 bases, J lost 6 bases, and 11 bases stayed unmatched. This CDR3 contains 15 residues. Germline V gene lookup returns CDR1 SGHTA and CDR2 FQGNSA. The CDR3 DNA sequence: TGTGCCAGCAGAACCCACGTATCAGGGGGTCAGCCCCAGCATTTT. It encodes CASRTHVSGGQPQHF.

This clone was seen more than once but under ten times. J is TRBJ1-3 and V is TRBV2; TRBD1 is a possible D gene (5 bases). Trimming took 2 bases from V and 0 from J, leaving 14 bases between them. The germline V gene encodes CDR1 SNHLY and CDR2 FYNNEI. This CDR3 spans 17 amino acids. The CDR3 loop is CASSESGGPRSGNTIYF. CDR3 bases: TGTGCCAGCAGTGAATCGGGGGGACCTCGCTCTGGAAACACCATATATTTT.

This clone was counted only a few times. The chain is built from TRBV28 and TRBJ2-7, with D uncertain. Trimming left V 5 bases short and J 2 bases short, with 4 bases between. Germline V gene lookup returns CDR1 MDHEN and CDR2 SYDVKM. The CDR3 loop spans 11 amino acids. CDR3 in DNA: TGTGCCAGCAGTACTACCTACGAGCAGTACTTC. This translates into CASSTTYEQYF.

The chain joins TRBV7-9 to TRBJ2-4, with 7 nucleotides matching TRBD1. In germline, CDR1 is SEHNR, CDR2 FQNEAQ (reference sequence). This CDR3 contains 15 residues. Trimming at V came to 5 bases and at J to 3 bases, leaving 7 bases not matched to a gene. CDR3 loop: CASSPLGTVKNIQYF. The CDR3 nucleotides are TGTGCCAGCAGCCCCCTCGGGACAGTCAAAAACATTCAGTACTTC.

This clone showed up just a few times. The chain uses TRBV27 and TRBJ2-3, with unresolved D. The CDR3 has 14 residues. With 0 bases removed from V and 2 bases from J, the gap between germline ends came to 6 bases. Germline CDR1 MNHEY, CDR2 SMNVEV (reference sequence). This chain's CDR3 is CASSLSISTDTQYF. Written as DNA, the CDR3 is TGTGCCAGCAGTTTATCTATTTCCACAGATACGCAGTATTTT.

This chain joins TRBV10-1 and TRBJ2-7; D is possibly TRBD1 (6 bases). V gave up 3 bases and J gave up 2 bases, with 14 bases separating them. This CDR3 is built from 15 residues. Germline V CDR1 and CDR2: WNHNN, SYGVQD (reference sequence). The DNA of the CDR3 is TGCGCCAGCAGTGAAGGGGGAGCGATTCCCTACGAGCAGTACTTC. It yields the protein CASSEGGAIPYEQYF.

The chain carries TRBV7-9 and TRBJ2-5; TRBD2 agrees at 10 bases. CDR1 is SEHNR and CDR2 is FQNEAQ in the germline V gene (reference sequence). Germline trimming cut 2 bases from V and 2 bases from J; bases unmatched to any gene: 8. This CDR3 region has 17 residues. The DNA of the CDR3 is TGTGCCAGCAGCTTACCCTTACTAGCGGGACCACAAGAGACCCAGTACTTC. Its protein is CASSLPLLAGPQETQYF.

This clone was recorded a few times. The CDR3, as DNA: TGTGCCAGCAGCCCGATGAGCGCGTATTCACCCCTCCACTTT. Translated, it gives CASSPMSAYSPLHF. The chain carries TRBV27 and TRBJ1-6; D is undetermined. The germline CDR1 and CDR2 sequences are MNHEY and SMNVEV (reference sequence). This CDR3 comprises 14 residues. The V gene lost 6 bases and the J gene lost 8 bases, with 14 bases spanning the gap.

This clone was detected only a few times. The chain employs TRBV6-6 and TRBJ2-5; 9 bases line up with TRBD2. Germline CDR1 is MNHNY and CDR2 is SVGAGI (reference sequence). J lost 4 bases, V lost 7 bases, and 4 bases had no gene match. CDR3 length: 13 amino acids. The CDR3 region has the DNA TGTGCCAGCAAGGCGGGAGGGCCAGAGACCCAGTACTTC. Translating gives CASKAGGPETQYF.

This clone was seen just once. In DNA, the CDR3 is TGTGCCAGCAGTCCGGGACTAGCCCTAACCTACGAGCAGTACTTC. Translated, it gives CASSPGLALTYEQYF. The gene calls are TRBV6-5 and TRBJ2-7; 9 bases line up with TRBD2. Germline V gene data show CDR1 as MNHEY and CDR2 as SVGAGI. V shed 5 bases and J 2 bases; nucleotides not matched to a gene: 7. This CDR3 comprises 15 residues.

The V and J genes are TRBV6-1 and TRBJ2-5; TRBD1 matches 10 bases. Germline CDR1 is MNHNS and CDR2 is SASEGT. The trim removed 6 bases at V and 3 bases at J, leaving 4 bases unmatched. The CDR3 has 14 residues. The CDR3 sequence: CASRRDRGKETQYF. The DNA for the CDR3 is TGTGCCAGCAGGCGGGACAGGGGAAAAGAGACCCAGTACTTC.

The CDR3 region is CASSDRGGNEQYF. The CDR3 bases are TGTGCCAGTAGCGACAGGGGTGGGAACGAGCAGTACTTC. The chain is built from TRBV19 and TRBJ2-7; 8 nucleotides align to TRBD1. The V gene's germline CDR1 is LNHDA and CDR2 SQIVND (reference sequence). V was clipped by 6 bases and J by 5 bases; unmatched bases: 6. The CDR3 runs 13 residues.

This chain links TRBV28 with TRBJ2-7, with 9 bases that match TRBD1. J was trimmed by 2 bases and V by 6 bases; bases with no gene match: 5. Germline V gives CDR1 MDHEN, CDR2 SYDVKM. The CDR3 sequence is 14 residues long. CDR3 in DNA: TGTGCCAGCAGACTGGACAGGGGCACCTACGAGCAGTACTTC. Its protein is CASRLDRGTYEQYF.

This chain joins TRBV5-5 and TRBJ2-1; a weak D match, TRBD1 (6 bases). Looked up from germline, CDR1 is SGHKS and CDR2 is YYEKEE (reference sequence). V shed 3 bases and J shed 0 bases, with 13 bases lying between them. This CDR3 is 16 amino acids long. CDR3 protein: CASSWDIASSYNEQFF. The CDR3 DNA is TGTGCCAGCAGCTGGGACATCGCGAGCTCCTACAATGAGCAGTTCTTC.

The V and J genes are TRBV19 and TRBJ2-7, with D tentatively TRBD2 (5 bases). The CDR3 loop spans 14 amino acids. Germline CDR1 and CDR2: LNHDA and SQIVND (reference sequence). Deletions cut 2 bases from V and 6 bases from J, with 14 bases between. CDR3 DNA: TGTGCCAGTAGTATAACCCTTTCGGCGGGCGAGCAGTACTTC. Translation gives CASSITLSAGEQYF.

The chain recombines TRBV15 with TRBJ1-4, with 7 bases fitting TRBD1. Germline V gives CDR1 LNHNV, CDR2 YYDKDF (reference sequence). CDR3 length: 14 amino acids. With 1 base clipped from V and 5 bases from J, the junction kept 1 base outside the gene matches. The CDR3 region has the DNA TGTGCCACCAGCAGAGGGGGACAGAATGAAAAACTGTTTTTT. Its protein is CATSRGGQNEKLFF.

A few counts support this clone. The CDR3 bases are TGCGCCAGCAGCGCAGACACAGATACGCAGTATTTT. Protein product: CASSADTDTQYF. The chain combines TRBV5-1 with TRBJ2-3; D call uncertain. The CDR3 is 12 residues long. The ends were cut back, 4 bases at V and 2 bases at J, with 5 bases in the middle. Germline V CDR1 and CDR2: SGHRS, YFSETQ.

The CDR3 nucleotides read TGTGCCAGCAGCTTAGAGGGAGGCACTGAAGCTTTCTTT. Translation: CASSLEGGTEAFF. V usage is TRBV11-1 and J usage is TRBJ1-1; D ambiguous. CDR1 is SGHAT and CDR2 is FQDESV in the germline V gene (reference sequence). The V and J ends lost 1 base and 4 bases respectively, with 7 bases between them. This CDR3 spans 13 amino acids.

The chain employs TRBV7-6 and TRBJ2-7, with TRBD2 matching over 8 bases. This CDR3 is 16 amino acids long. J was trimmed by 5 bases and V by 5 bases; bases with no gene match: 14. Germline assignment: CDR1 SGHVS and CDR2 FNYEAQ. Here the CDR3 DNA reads TGTGCCAGCAGCCCCGGCCGGACTAGCATTCGGGACGAGCAGTACTTC. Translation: CASSPGRTSIRDEQYF.